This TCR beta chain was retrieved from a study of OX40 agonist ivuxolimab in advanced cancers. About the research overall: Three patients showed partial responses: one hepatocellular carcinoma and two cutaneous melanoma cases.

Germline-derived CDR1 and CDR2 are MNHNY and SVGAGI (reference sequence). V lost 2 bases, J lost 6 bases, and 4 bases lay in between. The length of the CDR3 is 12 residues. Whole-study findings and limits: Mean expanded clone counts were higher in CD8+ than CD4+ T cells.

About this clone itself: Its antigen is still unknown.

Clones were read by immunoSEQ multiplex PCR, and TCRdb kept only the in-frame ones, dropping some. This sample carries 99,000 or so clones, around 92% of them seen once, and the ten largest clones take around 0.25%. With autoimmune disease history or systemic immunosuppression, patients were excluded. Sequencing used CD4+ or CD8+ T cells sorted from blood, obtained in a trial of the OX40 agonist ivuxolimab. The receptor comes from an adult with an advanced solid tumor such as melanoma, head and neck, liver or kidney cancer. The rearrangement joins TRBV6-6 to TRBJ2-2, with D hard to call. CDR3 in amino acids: CASSYDAGELFF. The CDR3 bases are TGTGCCAGCAGTTACGACGCCGGGGAGCTGTTTTTT.